Listed below are T cell receptor beta chains from one sample, sequenced in a study of CD4 T cells in relation to SARS-CoV-2 and coronaviruses. This table comes from immunoSEQ multiplex PCR, and its TCRdb copy is limited to in-frame clones, with some not included. Among under 65,000 clones listed, 70% to 90% were seen once. Material: memory CD4+ T cells from PBMCs. The receptors come from a human donor in good health. CDR3s include the opening cysteine and the closing phenylalanine or tryptophan. Fields, in order: J gene, V gene, D gene, clone size, CDR3 length, CDR3 protein, CDR3 DNA. The D gene is left open where the match is weak. Not all rows give a size; the values are once, few, many and, for expanded clones, a class.

TRBJ1-5 | TRBV5-1 | . | . | 15 | CASSENTGNNQPQHF | TGCGCCAGCAGCGAGAATACAGGGAACAATCAGCCCCAGCATTTT
TRBJ2-1 | TRBV6-5 | TRBD1 | . | 15 | CASGGQGTANNEQFF | TGTGCCAGCGGCGGACAGGGGACAGCTAACAATGAGCAGTTCTTC
TRBJ2-1 | TRBV27 | . | . | 14 | CASSLSRKADEQFF | TGTGCCAGCAGTTTATCTCGGAAAGCCGATGAGCAGTTCTTC
TRBJ2-5 | TRBV29-1 | . | . | 13 | CSGRDTKGETQYF | TGCAGCGGCCGGGACACCAAAGGAGAGACCCAGTACTTC
TRBJ1-2 | TRBV5-1 | . | . | 18 | CASSLGLGDTLTNYGYTF | TGCGCCAGCAGCTTGGGCCTTGGCGACACCCTAACTAACTATGGCTACACCTTC
TRBJ1-1 | TRBV19 | TRBD1 | . | 16 | CASSVPGQASRTEAFF | TGTGCCAGTAGTGTTCCGGGACAGGCTTCGAGGACTGAAGCTTTCTTT
TRBJ2-7 | TRBV6-5 | TRBD2 | . | 15 | CASSSHSGRGYEQYF | TGTGCCAGCAGTTCCCATAGCGGGAGGGGGTACGAGCAGTACTTC
TRBJ2-3 | TRBV19 | . | once | 16 | CASTRTDGSGTDTQYF | TGTGCCAGTACGCGTACCGATGGGAGCGGCACAGATACGCAGTATTTT
TRBJ2-5 | TRBV3-1/TRBV3-2 | TRBD2 | . | 18 | CASSQGGRGLSLKETQYF | TGTGCCAGCAGCCAAGGTGGGCGGGGGTTAAGTTTGAAAGAGACCCAGTACTTC
TRBJ1-2 | TRBV7-9 | TRBD1 | . | 14 | CASSLVPGGGGYTF | TGTGCCAGCAGCTTAGTTCCTGGAGGGGGCGGCTACACCTTC
TRBJ2-1 | TRBV7-2 | TRBD2 | . | 15 | CASPPLAGSYNEQFF | TGTGCCAGCCCCCCGTTAGCGGGATCCTACAATGAGCAGTTCTTC
TRBJ2-5 | TRBV7-2 | . | . | 14 | CASSLVVSGETQYF | TGTGCCAGCAGCTTAGTTGTTAGTGGGGAGACCCAGTACTTC
TRBJ1-2 | TRBV6-1 | . | . | 15 | CASSEAGRPNYGYTF | TGTGCCAGCAGTGAAGCTGGCAGACCTAACTATGGCTACACCTTC
TRBJ1-6 | TRBV7-2 | . | . | 14 | CASSLVGDNSPLHF | TGTGCCAGCAGCTTAGTCGGGGACAATTCACCCCTCCACTTT
TRBJ2-7 | TRBV3-1/TRBV3-2 | TRBD2 | . | 15 | CASSRTSGRAWEQYF | TGTGCCAGCAGCCGGACTAGCGGGAGGGCCTGGGAGCAGTACTTC
TRBJ2-1 | TRBV7-2 | TRBD2 | few | 18 | CASSYNPSSGRSYNEQFF | TGTGCCAGCAGCTATAATCCCTCTAGCGGGAGGAGCTACAATGAGCAGTTCTTC